This TCR beta chain emerged from a study of blood T cell repertoires in COVID-19. Study at large: Researchers got acute and convalescent COVID-19 samples from the United States, Italy and Spain.

This table comes from immunoSEQ multiplex PCR, and its TCRdb copy is limited to in-frame clones, with some not included. The repertoire includes more than 250,000 clones, about 80% of them detected once, and less than 10% sits in the top ten. Germline-derived CDR1 and CDR2 are SEHNR and FQNEAQ (reference sequence). The CDR3 runs 12 residues. V was cut by 5 bases and J by 11 bases, with 13 bases left in between. Sequenced material: peripheral blood. This chain joins TRBV7-9 and TRBJ1-3; D unresolved. This TCR derives from a human donor in a cohort sampled during active COVID-19. CDR3 coding DNA: TGTGCCAGCAGCCTGAGCGGGTCGGCCATATATTTT. Translation: CASSLSGSAIYF.